This T cell receptor (beta chain) was retrieved from a study of T-cell reconstitution after alpha-beta-depleted transplantation in children. Turning to this clonotype: Its antigen is as yet unknown.

Trimming removed 3 bases at V and 2 bases at J, with 4 bases between. There are 11 residues in the CDR3. From germline, CDR1 is SQVTM and CDR2 ANQGSEA. Study outcomes and limitations: The study reportedly traced alpha-beta T cells about two months after transplant to several hundred expanded graft clones. Most T-cell counts and diversity one year after the transplant came from T cells that were newly produced. Certain patients had high TCRbeta diversity at day 60, and it came from recipient T cells and thymic progenitors that survived.

The TCRbeta library incorporated unique molecular identifiers. TCRdb reprocessed the PCR reads via MiXCR and lists one record per CDR3 protein. The sample includes 700,000 to 850,000 distinct CDR3 sequences, 16% of them seen just once. This receptor was obtained from a male patient younger than 18 who had a stem cell transplant for acute lymphoblastic leukemia, so the T cells may come from the graft donor. Sequences were derived from PBMCs, mostly from graft donor cells, sampled 360 days after TCRalphabeta/CD19-depleted stem cell transplant. The chain carries TRBV29-1 and TRBJ1-2; D remains ambiguous. CDR3 DNA: TGCAGCGTTGACAAAAACTATGGCTACACCTTC. It yields the protein CSVDKNYGYTF.